This TCR beta chain was sequenced for a study of blood T cell repertoires in COVID-19 (dated by TCRdb to the early 2020s). Background for the entire study: The collaborator samples originated in the United States, Italy and Spain and spanned the acute and convalescent phases of COVID-19. The material from the prospective study consisted of cDNA or gDNA derived from T cells, B-cell-depleted T cells, or PBMCs. Deeply sampled blood TCRbeta repertoires from subjects exposed to, actively infected with, or recovered from COVID-19 were included in the dataset. The repertoires were released in a freely available public database meant as a resource for research on the immune response to SARS-CoV-2. The samples were drawn from two sources: the first 160 participants of the ongoing ImmuneRACE study, and 1,000 to 1,500 subjects contributed by 6 global collaborators. The sample metadata nearly always contained a de-identified subject ID, COVID-19 status, age in years and sex. Where available, HLA class I and class II types were obtained from metadata supplied by the sample provider rather than from assay-based typing. Overall results and qualifications from the work: How much clinical and demographic metadata was included differed by source and by participant, and the metadata was provided uncurated.

Note on this clone: Its antigen remains unidentified. No qualities accompany the bases; no much larger clone lies one base away.

TCRbeta CDR3 regions were amplified from genomic DNA using the immunoSEQ Assay, a bias-controlled multiplex PCR. The study's own analysis went as follows. Within the assay, amplification of reference gene primers was used to estimate how many nucleated cells each sample contained. Sequence reads were collapsed and filtered to measure the absolute abundance of every unique TCRbeta CDR3 rearrangement. For each sample, productive Simpson clonality was calculated as the square root of Simpson's diversity index across productive rearrangements. TCRdb's version of the immuneACCESS table is confined to in-frame rearrangements and falls short of the full clone set. An unresolved V gene accounts for under half of the shortfall where checked; the remainder is of unknown origin. V, J and clone size were drawn from that table, and D and trimming were deduced from the DNA. The sample table contains under 200,000 clones; only one count was recorded for 75% to 90% of them. The top ten clonotypes cover approximately 3% of the sample.

The cysteine opens and the phenylalanine closes a CDR3 of 13 amino acids. This entry keeps only the CDR3 DNA: 39 bases, framed from base 1. Via the germline V gene, CDR1 is SNHLY and CDR2 FYNNEI. At the junction V is shortened by 5 bases and J by 0 bases; bases outside the gene matches: 1. Participants in the prospective study were aged about 18 to 95 years, lived in 20 to 30 United States geographic areas, and enrolled through a virtual design. In the prospective study, cohorts were assigned on the basis of participant-reported clinical history obtained from a screening survey and a study questionnaire. Recovered participants in ImmuneRACE Cohort 3 were defined by two consecutive negative NP/OP PCR tests, clearance by a healthcare professional, or resolution of symptoms. In the prospective study, mobile phlebotomists collected whole blood, serum and a nasopharyngeal or oropharyngeal swab from each participant. Additional blood draws and questionnaires over an approximately two-month period could optionally be provided by prospective study participants. Before DNA extraction, blood samples from the prospective study were shipped at room temperature or frozen.

This clonotype was obtained from a woman aged 55-75 years who had recovered from COVID-19. In this chain, TRBV2 is recombined with TRBJ2-7; TRBD1 aligns with 7 central bases. The sequenced sample consisted of PBMCs or T cells enriched from blood (not recorded which). The CDR3 region has the sequence CASSRDSSYEQYF. In nucleotide form, the sequence is TGTGCCAGCAGTAGGGACAGCTCCTACGAGCAGTACTTC.